This TCR beta chain was captured in a study of patients and donors after allogeneic stem cell transplantation. The table lists this clonotype with a few counts. With 5 bases clipped from V and 2 bases from J, the junction kept 6 bases outside the gene matches. Germline lookup yields CDR1 SEHNR and CDR2 FQNEAQ (reference sequence). The length of the CDR3 is 14 residues. TCRdb called the RT-PCR reads again in MiXCR, with one record for every CDR3 protein. The table shows some 880,000 distinct CDR3 sequences, with roughly 18% occurring only once. This sequence joins TRBV7-9 and TRBJ2-7; 7 bases match TRBD2. The clonotype originates from a human donor who was either an allogeneic HSCT recipient or a stem cell or donor lymphocyte infusion donor (not recorded which). It is not recorded whose cells these are; they may come from a transplant donor. Specimen: blood, either unsorted or a sorted T cell fraction (not recorded which). CDR3: CASSGGDGPYEQYF. The CDR3 bases are TGTGCCAGCAGCGGGGGGGACGGCCCCTACGAGCAGTACTTC. Based on the CDR3 plus reference TRBV7-9 and TRBJ2-7, the full variable domain is DTGVSQNPRHKITKRGQNVTFRCDPISEHNRLYWYRQTLGQGPEFLTYFQNEAQLEKSRLLSDRFSAERPKGSFSTLEIQRTEQGDSAMYLCASSGGDGPYEQYFGPGTRLTVT.